This T cell receptor beta chain was sequenced in a study of shared clonotypes between healthy human individuals. Study-level findings and limits: The diversity represented, both genetic and in exposure history, was limited by few donors. The expectation was that sequencing depth would affect clonotype sharing among donors.

Ten immunoSEQ deep assay plates were used to sequence unsorted PBMC DNA. Data came from immunoSEQ multiplex PCR; TCRdb stores just in-frame clones and leaves some out. The sample includes about 450,000 clones, around 79% of them seen just once. This clone was seen once. Antigen: not known. None of the donors, who were healthy HIV-negative adults, had recently had acute infections or vaccinations. The J segment lost 8 bases and the V segment lost 10 bases, leaving 11 bases of the junction unmatched. The CDR3 spans 14 residues. Germline CDR1 is MNHNS and CDR2 is SASEGT. The clonotype comes from a woman aged 40 to 49 in good health. Some clones in this sample may be carry-over from other donors' samples. Material: PBMCs. The chain uses TRBV6-1 and TRBJ2-1; TRBD2 matches at 10 bases. As DNA, the CDR3 is TGTGCCACCTCACAGCTAGCGGGAGTATATGAGCAGTTCTTC. This gives the protein CATSQLAGVYEQFF.